Each of the 19 T cell receptor beta chains below was sequenced from the same sample in a study of T cells in Graves' hyperthyroidism and ophthalmopathy. Researchers amplified the TCR beta CDR3 regions from RNA transcripts. During a first-round RT-PCR of the TCR CDR3, the HTBI primer set was used. MiXCR was run by TCRdb on the multiplex PCR reads, yielding one entry per CDR3 protein. The table has a few hundred thousand distinct CDR3 sequences, less than 20% seen once. The material sequenced was blood. These receptors all come from a woman aged 30 to 39 with Graves' hyperthyroidism.

Notes on this clonotype: It may be a read error: a sequence one base away is much more abundant. The rearrangement joins TRBV20-1 to TRBJ2-5; D is perhaps TRBD1 (5 bases). CDR1 and CDR2 (germline): DFQATT, SNEGSKA (reference sequence). V lost 4 bases to trimming and J lost 0 bases, with 15 bases between them. CDR3 length: 15 amino acids. CDR3 nucleotide sequence: TGCAGTGCTACCGCTGCGGCAGGGCACCAAGAGACCCAGTACTTC. Translated, it gives CSATAAAGHQETQYF.

About this clonotype: This may stem from a read error, because a much larger clone lies one nucleotide away. V is TRBV6-6 and J is TRBJ2-1; D gene uncertain. The CDR3 covers 11 residues. V lost 2 bases and J lost 10, with 6 bases in between. CDR1 MNHNY and CDR2 SVGAGI come from the germline V gene (reference sequence). The CDR3, as DNA: TGTGCCAGCAGTTACGGATCAGAGCAGTTCTTC. It codes for CASSYGSEQFF.

This clonotype was found many times. The chain employs TRBV5-1 and TRBJ2-7; D may be TRBD2 (5 bases). Between the trimmed V and J ends, which lost 4 bases and 0 bases, there was a span of 14 bases. The CDR3 is 15 amino acids. Germline V gene lookup returns CDR1 SGHRS and CDR2 YFSETQ. The CDR3 region is CASSGDQAASYEQYF. CDR3 DNA sequence: TGCGCCAGCAGCGGGGATCAAGCGGCCTCCTACGAGCAGTACTTC.

This chain uses TRBV27 with TRBJ1-1, with a tentative D call TRBD1 (5 bases). The length of the CDR3 is 17 residues. V was trimmed by 0 bases and J by 1 base, leaving 15 bases between them. Germline V gene lookup returns CDR1 MNHEY and CDR2 SMNVEV (reference sequence). DNA of the CDR3: TGTGCCAGCAGTTTATCGCAGGGATGGGTTAGGAACACTGAAGCTTTCTTT. This sequence encodes CASSLSQGWVRNTEAFF.

V and J are TRBV2 and TRBJ2-1; TRBD2 matches at 14 bases. This CDR3 is 18 amino acids long. Trimming removed 6 bases from V and 4 bases from J; junction bases left unmatched: 11. Germline CDR1 is SNHLY and CDR2 is FYNNEI. The CDR3 DNA reads as TGTGCCAGCAGCGGACCGGGACTAGCGGGAGTATCATACAATGAGCAGTTCTTC. This codes for CASSGPGLAGVSYNEQFF.

The chain joins TRBV29-1 to TRBJ1-4, with 8 bases identical to TRBD1. V was pared by 6 bases and J by 7 bases, with 10 bases of the junction left unmatched. The CDR3 is 14 residues long. From germline, CDR1 is SQVTM and CDR2 ANQGSEA. The CDR3 nucleotides read TGCAGCGTCGCTGGACAGGGAAGGGGTGAAAAACTGTTTTTT. Its translation: CSVAGQGRGEKLFF.

This clonotype was observed many times. The V and J genes are TRBV7-3 and TRBJ2-3, with 7 bases fitting TRBD2. Germline V CDR1 and CDR2: SGHTA, FQGTGA. The CDR3 spans 15 residues. Trimming took 5 bases from V and 1 from J; bases not matched to a gene: 6. The DNA for the CDR3 is TGTGCCAGCAGCCAGGGAGGGTCGGGCACAGATACGCAGTATTTT. This translates into CASSQGGSGTDTQYF.

This chain uses TRBV12-3 or TRBV12-4 with TRBJ1-5; D not resolved. V lost 6 bases, J lost 3 bases, and 6 bases lay in between. The CDR3 is made up of 12 amino acids. The CDR3 nucleotides read TGTGCCAGCAGGGCAGCCAATCAGCCCCAGCATTTT. Translating gives CASRAANQPQHF.

This clonotype was recorded at least ten times. V gene TRBV29-1 combines with J gene TRBJ2-5; 8 nucleotides match TRBD2. V was clipped by 7 bases and J by 3 bases; unmatched bases: 10. The CDR3 contains 14 residues. Germline CDR1 is SQVTM and CDR2 is ANQGSEA. CDR3 in DNA: TGCAGCGCCACCGGCGGGAGGAACAAAGAGACCCAGTACTTC. It yields the protein CSATGGRNKETQYF.

This clonotype was detected only a few times. V gene TRBV20-1 combines with J gene TRBJ2-7, with TRBD1 matching over 9 bases. CDR1 is DFQATT, CDR2 SNEGSKA, per germline (reference sequence). The V segment lost 6 bases and the J segment 0 bases; nucleotides outside the gene matches: 3. CDR3 length: 13 residues. The CDR3 protein is CSAGDRDSYEQYF. The CDR3 nucleotides read TGCAGTGCCGGGGACAGGGACTCCTACGAGCAGTACTTC.

A few counts support this clonotype. As DNA, the CDR3 is TGTGCCACCCGCCTAGCGGGAGGAGATGAGCAGTTCTTC. This gives the protein CATRLAGGDEQFF. The chain employs TRBV25-1 and TRBJ2-1, with 11 bases fitting TRBD2. The junction had 7 bases not matched to a gene; V was cut back by 10 bases and J by 8 bases. CDR1 is MGHDK and CDR2 is SYGVNS in the germline V gene. This CDR3 is built from 13 residues.

This clonotype showed up many times. The V gene is TRBV30, the J gene TRBJ1-2; 7 bases line up with TRBD1. Germline CDR1 is GTSNPN and CDR2 is SVGIG (reference sequence). Trimming removed 6 bases from V and 4 bases from J; junction bases left unmatched: 8. This CDR3 is 13 amino acids long. The CDR3, as DNA: TGTGCCTGTCGTTACAGGGGATTCTATGGCTACACCTTC. Protein product: CACRYRGFYGYTF.

In this sample, this clonotype turned up many times. The V call is TRBV30, the J call TRBJ2-7; D remains ambiguous. The V end was cut by 0 bases, the J end by 4 bases, with 4 bases between. The CDR3 loop spans 11 amino acids. Per germline, CDR1 GTSNPN and CDR2 SVGIG (reference sequence). CDR3 amino acids: CAWSVTYEQYF. For the CDR3, the DNA is TGTGCCTGGAGTGTGACATACGAGCAGTACTTC.

This clonotype came up many times. The chain uses TRBV7-2 and TRBJ1-5; D gene ambiguous. The CDR3 consists of 13 residues. The germline V and J ends were trimmed by 6 bases and 2 bases, with 8 bases remaining between them. CDR1 is SGHTA and CDR2 is FQGNSA in the germline V gene. CDR3 loop: CASSPRGNQPQHF. The CDR3 nucleotides are TGTGCCAGCAGTCCACGGGGCAATCAGCCCCAGCATTTT.

The CDR3 DNA reads as TGTGCCAGCTCCGGACTAGCGGCGACCTACAATGAGCAGTTCTTC. Amino acid sequence: CASSGLAATYNEQFF. The V gene is TRBV6-1, the J gene TRBJ2-1, with 10 bases lining up with TRBD2. Germline lookup yields CDR1 MNHNS and CDR2 SASEGT. This CDR3 region has 15 residues. V shed 8 bases, J shed 2 bases, and the junction held 6 bases outside the gene matches.

In this sample, this clonotype turned up many times. The genes are TRBV6-5 and TRBJ2-6, with D unclear. Germline loops: CDR1 MNHEY, CDR2 SVGAGI. V gave up 2 bases and J gave up 1 base, with 6 bases separating them. This CDR3 has 15 residues. The CDR3 reads CASSYLRSGANVLTF. The CDR3 bases are TGTGCCAGCAGTTACCTCCGATCTGGGGCCAACGTCCTGACTTTC.

V gene TRBV5-1 combines with J gene TRBJ2-1; D may be TRBD1 (6 bases). Germline lookup yields CDR1 SGHRS and CDR2 YFSETQ. The CDR3 runs to 15 residues. Trimming took off 1 base at V and 6 bases at J, with 14 bases between the two ends. CDR3 in amino acids: CASSLYWTAGNEQFF. The DNA for the CDR3 is TGCGCCAGCAGCTTGTACTGGACAGCTGGCAATGAGCAGTTCTTC.

This clonotype was detected only a few times. This chain connects TRBV28 to TRBJ1-1; D possibly corresponds to TRBD1 (6 bases). Deletions cut 5 bases from V and 8 bases from J, with 15 bases between. CDR3 length: 13 amino acids. Germline V gene sequence: CDR1 MDHEN, CDR2 SYDVKM. This chain's CDR3 is CASSVNTGSEAFF. CDR3 nucleotides: TGTGCCAGCAGTGTAAATACAGGGTCGGAAGCTTTCTTT.

This clonotype was counted only a few times. The gene calls are TRBV29-1 and TRBJ1-1; TRBD1 aligns across 9 bases. J lost 11 bases, V lost 2 bases, and 6 bases had no gene match. Germline V CDR1 and CDR2: SQVTM, ANQGSEA. This CDR3 has 12 amino acids. The DNA of the CDR3 is TGCAGCGTTGAAATGGGACAGGGCAGGGCTTTCTTT. It translates to CSVEMGQGRAFF. Filled out from reference TRBV29-1 and TRBJ1-1, the complete variable domain reads SAVISQKPSRDICQRGTSLTIQCQVDSQVTMMFWYRQQPGQSLTLIATANQGSEATYESGFVIDKFPISRPNLTFSTLTVSNMSPEDSSIYLCSVEMGQGRAFFGQGTRLTVV.